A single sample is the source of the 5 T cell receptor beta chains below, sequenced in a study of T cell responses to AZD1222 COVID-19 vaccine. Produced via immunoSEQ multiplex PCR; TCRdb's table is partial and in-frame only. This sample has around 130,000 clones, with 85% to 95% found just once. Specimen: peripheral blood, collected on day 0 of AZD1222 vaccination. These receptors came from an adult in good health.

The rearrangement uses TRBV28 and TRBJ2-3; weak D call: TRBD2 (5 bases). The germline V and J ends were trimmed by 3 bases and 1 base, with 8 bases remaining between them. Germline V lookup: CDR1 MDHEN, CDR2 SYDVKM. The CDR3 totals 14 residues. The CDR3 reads CASSLYSGTDTQYF. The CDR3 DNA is TGTGCCAGCAGTTTGTATAGCGGCACAGATACGCAGTATTTT.

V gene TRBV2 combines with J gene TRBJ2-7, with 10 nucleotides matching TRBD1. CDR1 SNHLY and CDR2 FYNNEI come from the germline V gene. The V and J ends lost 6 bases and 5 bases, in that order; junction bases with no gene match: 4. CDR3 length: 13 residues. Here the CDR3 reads CASRGTGVHEQYF. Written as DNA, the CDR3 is TGTGCCAGCAGGGGGACAGGGGTCCACGAGCAGTACTTC.

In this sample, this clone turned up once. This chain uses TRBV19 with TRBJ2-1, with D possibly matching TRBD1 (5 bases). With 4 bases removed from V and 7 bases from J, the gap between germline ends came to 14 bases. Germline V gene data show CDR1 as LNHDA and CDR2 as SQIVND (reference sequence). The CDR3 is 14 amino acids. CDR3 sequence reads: CASSTPYPGNEQFF. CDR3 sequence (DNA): TGTGCCAGTAGTACCCCCTACCCAGGGAATGAGCAGTTCTTC.

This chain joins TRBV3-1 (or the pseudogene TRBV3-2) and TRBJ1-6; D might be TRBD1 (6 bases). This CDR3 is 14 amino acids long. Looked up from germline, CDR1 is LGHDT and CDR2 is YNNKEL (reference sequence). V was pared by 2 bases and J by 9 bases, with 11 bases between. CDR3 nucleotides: TGTGCCAGCAGCCAACCACAGGGAGTTTCACCCCTCCACTTT. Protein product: CASSQPQGVSPLHF.

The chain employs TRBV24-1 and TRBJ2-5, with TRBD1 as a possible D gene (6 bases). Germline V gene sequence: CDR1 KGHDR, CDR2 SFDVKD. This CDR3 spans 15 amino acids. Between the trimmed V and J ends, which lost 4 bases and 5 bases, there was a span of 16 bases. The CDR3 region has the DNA TGTGCCACCAGTGACCCACACGCACAGGGTGAGACCCAGTACTTC. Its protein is CATSDPHAQGETQYF.